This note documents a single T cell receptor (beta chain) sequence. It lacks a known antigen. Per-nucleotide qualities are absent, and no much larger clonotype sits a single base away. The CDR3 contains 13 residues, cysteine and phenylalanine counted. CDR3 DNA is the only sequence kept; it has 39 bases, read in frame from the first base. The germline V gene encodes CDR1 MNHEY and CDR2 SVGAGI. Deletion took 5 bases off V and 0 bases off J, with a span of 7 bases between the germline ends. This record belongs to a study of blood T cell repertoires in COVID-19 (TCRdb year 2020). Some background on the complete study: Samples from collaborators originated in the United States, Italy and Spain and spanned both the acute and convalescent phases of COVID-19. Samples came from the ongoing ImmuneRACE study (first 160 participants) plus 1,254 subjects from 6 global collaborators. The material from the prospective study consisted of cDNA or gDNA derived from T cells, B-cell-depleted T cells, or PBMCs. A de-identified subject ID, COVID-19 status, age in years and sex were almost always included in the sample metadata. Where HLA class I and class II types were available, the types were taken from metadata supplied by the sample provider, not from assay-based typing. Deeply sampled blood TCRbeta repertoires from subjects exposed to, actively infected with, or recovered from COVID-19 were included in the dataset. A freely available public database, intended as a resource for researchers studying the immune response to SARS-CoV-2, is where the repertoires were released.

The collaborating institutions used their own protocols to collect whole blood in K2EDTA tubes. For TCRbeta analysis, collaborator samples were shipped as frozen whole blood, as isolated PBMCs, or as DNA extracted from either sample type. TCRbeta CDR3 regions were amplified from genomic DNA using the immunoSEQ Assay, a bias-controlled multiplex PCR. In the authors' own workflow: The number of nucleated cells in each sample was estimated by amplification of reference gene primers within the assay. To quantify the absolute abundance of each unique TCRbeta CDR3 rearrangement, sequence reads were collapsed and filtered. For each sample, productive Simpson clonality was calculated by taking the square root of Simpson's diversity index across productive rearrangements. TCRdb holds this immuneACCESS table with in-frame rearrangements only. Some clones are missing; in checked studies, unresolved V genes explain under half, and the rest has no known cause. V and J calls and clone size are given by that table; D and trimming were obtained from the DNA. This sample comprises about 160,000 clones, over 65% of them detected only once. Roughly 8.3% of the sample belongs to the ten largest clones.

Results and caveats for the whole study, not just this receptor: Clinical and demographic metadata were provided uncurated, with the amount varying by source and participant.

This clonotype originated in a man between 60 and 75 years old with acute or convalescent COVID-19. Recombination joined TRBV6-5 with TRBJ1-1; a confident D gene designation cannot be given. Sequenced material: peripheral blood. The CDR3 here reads CASSPQMNTEAFF. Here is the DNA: TGTGCCAGCAGTCCACAGATGAACACTGAAGCTTTCTTT.